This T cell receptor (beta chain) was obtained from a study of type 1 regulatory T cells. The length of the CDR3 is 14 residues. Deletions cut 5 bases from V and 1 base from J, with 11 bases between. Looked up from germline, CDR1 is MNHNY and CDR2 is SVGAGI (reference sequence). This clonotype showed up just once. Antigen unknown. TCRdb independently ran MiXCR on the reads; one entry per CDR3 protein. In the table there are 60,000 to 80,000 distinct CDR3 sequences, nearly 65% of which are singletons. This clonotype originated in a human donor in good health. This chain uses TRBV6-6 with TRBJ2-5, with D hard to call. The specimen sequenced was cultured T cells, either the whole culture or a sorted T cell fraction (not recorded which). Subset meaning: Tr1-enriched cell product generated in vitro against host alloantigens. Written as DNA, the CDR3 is TGTGCCAGCAGTCCCCTGGCCCTCCAAGAGACCCAGTACTTC. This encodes CASSPLALQETQYF.